This entry lists 19 T cell receptor beta chains sequenced from one sample in a study of T cells in Graves' hyperthyroidism and ophthalmopathy. Regions amplified from RNA transcripts were the TCR beta CDR3 regions. HTBI primers drove first-round RT-PCR of the TCR CDR3. Via MiXCR, TCRdb re-called the multiplex PCR reads, giving one row per CDR3 protein. This sample carries 690,000 or so distinct CDR3 sequences, under 20% of them seen once, and the ten largest clones take over 15%. What was sequenced was blood. All receptors come from a woman aged 50 to 60 with Graves' hyperthyroidism that later progressed to Graves' ophthalmopathy.

The chain's CDR3 is CASSIVSGGYSGANVLTF. DNA for the CDR3: TGTGCCAGTAGTATAGTAAGCGGGGGATACTCTGGGGCCAACGTCCTGACTTTC. The V gene is TRBV19, the J gene TRBJ2-6, with 8 bases matching TRBD2. This CDR3 has 18 residues. J lost 0 bases, V lost 1 base, and 5 bases had no gene match. In germline, CDR1 is LNHDA, CDR2 SQIVND (reference sequence).

The chain employs TRBV9 and TRBJ2-7; the match to TRBD2 covers 10 bases. The junction had 3 bases not matched to a gene; V was cut back by 4 bases and J by 2 bases. The length of the CDR3 is 14 residues. Germline CDR1 SGDLS, CDR2 YYNGEE. CDR3 DNA sequence: TGTGCCAGCAGCCCCACTAGCGGGGCCTACGAGCAGTACTTC. Its protein product is CASSPTSGAYEQYF.

Ten or more counts support this clonotype. The rearrangement links TRBV11-2 to TRBJ1-5, with TRBD1 as a possible D gene (6 bases). The CDR3 is 15 residues long. V gave up 5 bases and J gave up 0 bases, with 11 bases separating them. The germline V gene encodes CDR1 SGHAT and CDR2 FQNNGV. The CDR3 DNA sequence: TGTGCCAGCAGCCCCGGACAGACTAGCAATCAGCCCCAGCATTTT. Protein sequence: CASSPGQTSNQPQHF.

Points on this clonotype: An end of the junction differs from the germline gene, which may be a read error. The genes are TRBV18 and TRBJ2-1; possibly TRBD2 for D (6 bases). Germline CDR1 and CDR2: KGHSH and LQKENI. This CDR3 spans 13 amino acids. The CDR3 here is CASSPGAGNGQFF. The CDR3 DNA follows: TGTGCCAGCTCACCAGGTGCGGGGAATGGGCAGTTCTTC. The full variable domain, rest sourced from reference TRBV18 and TRBJ2-1, is NAGVMQNPRHLVRRRGQEARLRCSPMKGHSHVYWYRQLPEEGLKFMVYLQKENIIDESGMPKERFSAEFPKEGPSILRIQQVVRGDSAAYFCASSPGAGNGQFFGPGTRLTVL.

The chain combines TRBV7-2 with TRBJ2-6; D call uncertain. Per germline, CDR1 SGHTA and CDR2 FQGNSA. The length of the CDR3 is 14 residues. Trimming removed 4 bases from V and 6 bases from J, with 10 bases in between. CDR3 in amino acids: CASSSPPAANVLTF. The CDR3 nucleotides read TGTGCCAGCAGCTCACCTCCTGCGGCCAACGTCCTGACTTTC.

The rearrangement links TRBV19 to TRBJ1-6; no clear D. Deletions cut 8 bases from V and 8 bases from J, with 16 bases between. The CDR3 runs 14 residues. Germline V CDR1 and CDR2: LNHDA, SQIVND (reference sequence). The CDR3: CASDHGRYDSPLHF. CDR3 nucleotides: TGTGCCAGTGACCATGGACGGTATGATTCACCCCTCCACTTT.

The table lists this clonotype with many counts. V usage is TRBV6-1 and J usage is TRBJ1-1; no firm D call. The CDR3 has 14 amino acids. Trimming left V 6 bases short and J 0 bases short, with 11 bases between. Germline CDR1 MNHNS, CDR2 SASEGT. CDR3 loop: CASSPYDMNTEAFF. The CDR3 nucleotides read TGTGCCAGCAGCCCTTATGACATGAACACTGAAGCTTTCTTT.

This clonotype came up a few times. The genes are TRBV6-1 and TRBJ2-6, with no clear D. Deletions cut 6 bases from V and 3 bases from J, with 6 bases between. The CDR3 runs to 13 residues. CDR1 is MNHNS and CDR2 is SASEGT in the germline V gene. The CDR3 bases are TGTGCCAGCAGGTCGGGTGGGGCCAACGTCCTGACTTTC. Encoded protein: CASRSGGANVLTF.

The V and J genes are TRBV5-4 and TRBJ2-7, with D perhaps TRBD1 (7 bases). The CDR3 runs to 15 residues. Germline V gene lookup returns CDR1 SGHNT and CDR2 YYREEE (reference sequence). V was clipped by 4 bases and J by 0 bases, with 14 bases between them. The CDR3 DNA sequence: TGTGCCAGCAGCCGGGGACAGACTAGCTCCTACGAGCAGTACTTC. The encoded protein is CASSRGQTSSYEQYF.

In the case of this clonotype: This sequence may be a read error, since a much larger clone differs from it by one base. The rearrangement uses TRBV2 and TRBJ1-4, with 8 bases identical to TRBD1. Germline trimming cut 8 bases from V and 7 bases from J; bases unmatched to any gene: 9. The germline V gene encodes CDR1 SNHLY and CDR2 FYNNEI. This CDR3 comprises 14 residues. Here the CDR3 reads CASGEGQVFEKLFF. CDR3 DNA sequence: TGTGCCAGCGGGGAGGGACAGGTTTTTGAAAAACTGTTTTTT.

For this clonotype: Being one base from a much bigger clone, this may be a read error. The genes are TRBV3-1 and TRBJ1-1; weak D call: TRBD1 (6 bases). The CDR3 covers 16 residues. The germline CDR1 and CDR2 sequences are LGHDT and YNNKEL (reference sequence). This CDR3 reads CASSQASRGMNTGAFF. The CDR3 DNA follows: TGTGCCAGCAGCCAAGCCTCCAGGGGCATGAACACTGGAGCTTTCTTT. The whole variable domain, filled in from reference TRBV3-1 and TRBJ1-1, reads DTAVSQTPKYLVTQMGNDKSIKCEQNLGHDTMYWYKQDSKKFLKIMFSYNNKELIINETVPNRFSPKSPDKAHLNLHINSLELGDSAVYFCASSQASRGMNTGAFFGQGTRLTVV.

This clonotype was counted a few times. This may come from a read error, since a much larger clone is one base off. This chain joins TRBV6-1 and TRBJ2-7; 8 nucleotides match TRBD1. The CDR3 is 15 residues long. Germline V gene data show CDR1 as MNHNS and CDR2 as SASEGT. This chain's CDR3 is CAGSEAGRGPYEQYF. CDR3 DNA sequence: TGTGCCGGCAGTGAAGCAGGCAGGGGGCCCTACGAGCAGTACTTC.

This clonotype was counted at least ten times. The CDR3 DNA is TGTGCCAGCAGCCAATACCGGGACAGGGTTGACACTGAAGCTTTCTTT. This translates into CASSQYRDRVDTEAFF. The chain employs TRBV3-1 and TRBJ1-1; 9 nucleotides agree with TRBD1. Unmatched junction bases numbered 7, after V lost 2 bases and J lost 3 bases. CDR1 is LGHDT, CDR2 YNNKEL, per germline (reference sequence). CDR3 length equals 16 residues.

The chain combines TRBV2 with TRBJ1-1; tentatively, D is TRBD1 (6 bases). Germline CDR1 is SNHLY and CDR2 is FYNNEI. The CDR3 sequence is 12 residues long. Trimming removed 6 bases at V and 4 bases at J, with 9 bases between. CDR3 sequence: CASRAGATEAFF. The CDR3 DNA reads as TGTGCCAGCAGAGCGGGGGCCACTGAAGCTTTCTTT. Complete variable domain (other parts from reference TRBV2 and TRBJ1-1): EPEVTQTPSHQVTQMGQEVILRCVPISNHLYFYWYRQILGQKVEFLVSFYNNEISEKSEIFDDQFSVERPDGSNFTLKIRSTKLEDSAMYFCASRAGATEAFFGQGTRLTVV.

The chain uses TRBV6-2 or TRBV6-3 and TRBJ2-3; TRBD1 might be the D (5 bases). The CDR3 loop spans 14 amino acids. CDR1 and CDR2 (germline): MNHEY, SVGEGT. Trimming left V 6 bases short and J 4 bases short, with 14 bases between. The DNA for the CDR3 is TGTGCCAGCAGAGGGCAGGGCTGGTCAGATACGCAGTATTTT. Protein: CASRGQGWSDTQYF.

The J gene is TRBJ2-6, the V gene TRBV7-3; D is perhaps TRBD1 (5 bases). CDR3 length equals 17 residues. Per germline, CDR1 SGHTA and CDR2 FQGTGA. V lost 2 bases, J lost 0 bases, and 11 bases lay in between. The CDR3 sequence: CASSLGAPSSGANVLTF. Here the CDR3 DNA reads TGTGCCAGCAGCTTAGGGGCCCCCAGCTCTGGGGCCAACGTCCTGACTTTC.

In regard to this clonotype: Because the CDR3 is missing its conserved closing phenylalanine or tryptophan, this is likely a read error. This chain connects TRBV6-1 to TRBJ1-2; 9 positions match TRBD1. The CDR3 length is 14 residues. Germline CDR1 and CDR2: MNHNS and SASEGT. Trimming removed 6 bases from V and 3 bases from J; junction bases left unmatched: 5. The CDR3 bases are TGTGCCAGCAGCTCCGGGACAGGGTACTATGGCTACACCTAC. Translation gives CASSSGTGYYGYTY.

The genes are TRBV7-9 and TRBJ1-3, with 7 bases identical to TRBD1. The CDR3 loop spans 15 amino acids. Germline V lookup: CDR1 SEHNR, CDR2 FQNEAQ (reference sequence). V was clipped by 5 bases and J by 2 bases; unmatched bases: 6. CDR3 in DNA: TGTGCCAGCAGCCCGCACGACAGGGCTGGAAACACCATATATTTT. Amino acids: CASSPHDRAGNTIYF.

This clonotype was seen more than once but under ten times. V gene TRBV5-6 combines with J gene TRBJ1-1, with D perhaps matching TRBD1 (5 bases). CDR3 length: 15 residues. V lost 2 bases and J lost 5, with 16 bases in between. Germline V CDR1 and CDR2: SGHDT, YYEEEE. The CDR3 bases are TGTGCCAGCAGCTTAAAGCCCCAGGGTGGGACTGAAGCTTTCTTT. Amino acid sequence: CASSLKPQGGTEAFF.